The clone carrying this TCR beta chain was recorded many times. The sample comes from a study of naive and memory T cell subsets. TCR cDNA received a 3' ligated oligonucleotide that carried a UMI. Four PCR rounds used nested alpha and beta constant region primers plus the SP2 primer. TCRdb re-derived calls from the 5' RACE reads in MiXCR, one entry per CDR3 protein. The repertoire has roughly 48,000 distinct CDR3 sequences, approximately 4.5% of them found once; the top ten carry under 0.95%. The CDR3 runs to 14 residues. Germline CDR1 and CDR2: MNHEY and SMNVEV (reference sequence). J was trimmed by 5 bases and V by 7 bases; bases with no gene match: 10.

This sequence was found in a female donor in good health. This chain uses TRBV27 with TRBJ2-5, with 7 bases aligning to TRBD1. The CDR3 spells CASTSTGSIETQYF. As DNA, the CDR3 is TGTGCCAGCACTTCGACAGGGAGCATTGAGACCCAGTACTTC.